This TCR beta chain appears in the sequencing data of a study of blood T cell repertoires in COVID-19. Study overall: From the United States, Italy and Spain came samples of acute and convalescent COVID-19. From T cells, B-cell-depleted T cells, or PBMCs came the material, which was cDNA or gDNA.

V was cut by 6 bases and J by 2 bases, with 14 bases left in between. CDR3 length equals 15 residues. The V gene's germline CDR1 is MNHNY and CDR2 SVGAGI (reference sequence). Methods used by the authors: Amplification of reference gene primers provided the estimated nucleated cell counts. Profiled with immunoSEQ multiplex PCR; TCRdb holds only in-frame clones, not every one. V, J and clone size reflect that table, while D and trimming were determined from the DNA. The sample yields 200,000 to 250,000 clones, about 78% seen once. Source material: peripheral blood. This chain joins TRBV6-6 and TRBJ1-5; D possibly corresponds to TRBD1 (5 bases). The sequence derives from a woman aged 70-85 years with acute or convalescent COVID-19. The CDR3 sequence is CASRLGGGGNQPQHF. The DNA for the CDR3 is TGTGCCAGCAGGCTGGGGGGAGGTGGCAATCAGCCCCAGCATTTT.